This T cell receptor beta chain comes out of a study of blood T cell repertoires in COVID-19. Per the original methods: Amplification with reference gene primers provided the estimates of nucleated cell counts. Libraries were prepared by immunoSEQ multiplex PCR; TCRdb keeps only in-frame clonotypes and omits some of them. The DNA was the basis for D and trimming; V, J and clone size are from that table. Found here are some 70,000 clones, around 90% of them singletons; the top ten hold around 3.7%. Seattle enrolled patients during active infection and tracked them longitudinally. The CDR3 has 18 amino acids. Germline V gene sequence: CDR1 SGDLS, CDR2 YYNGEE. The V and J ends lost 0 bases and 8 bases respectively, with 24 bases between them.

Sequenced material: peripheral blood. The sequence was collected from a woman aged 50 to 65 with COVID-19, enrolled during active disease. The rearrangement joins TRBV9 to TRBJ2-1; tentatively, D is TRBD2 (6 bases). The CDR3 DNA sequence: TGTGCCAGCAGCGTAGCCCTCCTACTAGCATTAGGAGGCGATGAGCAGTTCTTC. Its translation: CASSVALLLALGGDEQFF.